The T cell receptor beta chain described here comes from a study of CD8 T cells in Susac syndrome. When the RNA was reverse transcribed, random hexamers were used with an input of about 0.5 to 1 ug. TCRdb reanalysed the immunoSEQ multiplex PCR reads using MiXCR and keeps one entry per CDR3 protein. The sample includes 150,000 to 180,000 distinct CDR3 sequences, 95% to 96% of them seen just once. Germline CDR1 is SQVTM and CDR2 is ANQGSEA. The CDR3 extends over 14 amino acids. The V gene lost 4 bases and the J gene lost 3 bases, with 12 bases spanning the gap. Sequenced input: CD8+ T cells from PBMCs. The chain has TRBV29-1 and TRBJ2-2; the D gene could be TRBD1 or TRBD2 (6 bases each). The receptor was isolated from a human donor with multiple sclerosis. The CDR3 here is CSVAGAGHTGELFF. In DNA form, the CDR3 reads TGCAGCGTTGCGGGGGCCGGACACACCGGGGAGCTGTTTTTT.